These T cell receptor beta chains were read from a single sample in a study of cytomegalovirus exposure and HLA in healthy donors. Some clones are missing from TCRdb's copy, which holds only in-frame ones; the method was immunoSEQ multiplex PCR. The profile covers fewer than 90,000 clones, with less than 90% appearing a single time and 9% to 13% taken by the ten largest. The sequencing sample was made of PBMCs. These receptors all come from a woman aged 18-35 years in good health and CMV-seropositive. Each CDR3 is given with its conserved first and last residue. D genes are given only for firm matches. Where a row states a size, it is once, few, many or the class of an expanded clone; other rows omit it.

d_gene,j_gene,v_gene,abundance,CDR3nt,CDR3aa
TRBD2,TRBJ2-1,TRBV7-2,-,TGTGCCAGCAGCTTAAGACTAGCGGGGGCGTCCTACAATGAGCAGTTCTTC,CASSLRLAGASYNEQFF
TRBD1,TRBJ1-6,TRBV7-6,-,TGTGCCAGCAGCCCCGGGACAGAAAGCTCCTATAATTCACCCCTCCACTTT,CASSPGTESSYNSPLHF
-,TRBJ1-6,TRBV27,-,TGTGCCAGCAGTCCGACAGGTGCCTATAATTCACCCCTCCACTTT,CASSPTGAYNSPLHF
TRBD1,TRBJ1-1,TRBV6-6,-,TGTGCCAGCAGTTACGGGACAGGGGGGGCTGAAGCTTTCTTT,CASSYGTGGAEAFF
TRBD2,TRBJ2-1,TRBV4-2,-,TGTGCCAGCAGCCAAGTATTCGTGGGGGGGAGCTCCTACAATGAGCAGTTCTTC,CASSQVFVGGSSYNEQFF
-,TRBJ2-5,TRBV4-1,-,TGCGCCAGCAGCCAAGATCCGGTGCAAGAGACCCAGTACTTC,CASSQDPVQETQYF
-,TRBJ1-2,TRBV2,-,TGTGCCAGCAGTGAAGGCCAGGCTAACTATGGCTACACCTTC,CASSEGQANYGYTF
TRBD1,TRBJ1-4,TRBV5-1,once,TGCGCCAGCAGCGGACAGGGACAGGGGAGGAATGAAAAACTGTTTTTT,CASSGQGQGRNEKLFF
-,TRBJ1-1,TRBV2,many,TGTGCCAGCAGCCAGAGGGATCCTAGTCCGACTGAAGCTTTCTTT,CASSQRDPSPTEAFF
-,TRBJ2-7,TRBV7-2,-,TGTGCCAGCAGCCTACGACAGGCCCACGAGCAGTACTTC,CASSLRQAHEQYF
-,TRBJ2-7,TRBV30,-,TGTGCCTGGAGTGTACGCGCCAGGGCCGAGCAGTACTTC,CAWSVRARAEQYF
TRBD1,TRBJ1-1,TRBV4-3,-,TGCGCCAGCAGCCAATACAGGGGGAACACTGAAGCTTTCTTT,CASSQYRGNTEAFF
-,TRBJ2-7,TRBV30,few,TGTGCCTGGGGCGACAGTTACGAGCAGTACTTC,CAWGDSYEQYF
TRBD1,TRBJ1-3,TRBV5-6,-,TGTGCCAGCAGCTTGGGGGGGACAGGGGTCAACTCTGGAAACACCATATATTTT,CASSLGGTGVNSGNTIYF
TRBD1,TRBJ1-4,TRBV18,-,TGTGCCAGCTCACCTTTCGGGACAGGGGACGAAAAACTGTTTTTT,CASSPFGTGDEKLFF
TRBD1,TRBJ2-2,TRBV5-4,-,TGTGCCAGCAGCTGGGACAGGGGTCTCGGGGAGCTGTTTTTT,CASSWDRGLGELFF
-,TRBJ2-5,TRBV10-2,-,TGCGCCAGCATGTCGCAACCCCAGGAGACCCAGTACTTC,CASMSQPQETQYF
-,TRBJ2-7,TRBV27,medium-sized,TGTGCCAGCAGTTTAGGCGGGGGCCTTTCCTACGAGCAGTACTTC,CASSLGGGLSYEQYF
-,TRBJ1-3,TRBV5-1,-,TGCGCCAGCAGCGATGGAGGGGCTGGAAACACCATATATTTT,CASSDGGAGNTIYF
-,TRBJ2-7,TRBV4-3,-,TGCGCCAGCAGCCAAGATCGGGGATCCTACGAGCAGTACTTC,CASSQDRGSYEQYF
-,TRBJ2-1,TRBV5-1,-,TGCGCCAGCAGCTTGGGGGGCAACAACAATGAGCAGTTCTTC,CASSLGGNNNEQFF
TRBD1,TRBJ1-6,TRBV10-2,-,TGCGCCAGCAGTGAGGACAGGGGGGGGAATTCACCCCTCCACTTT,CASSEDRGGNSPLHF
TRBD1,TRBJ2-5,TRBV9,-,TGTGCCAGCAGCGTATCCAGGGGGCGGGAGACCCAGTACTTC,CASSVSRGRETQYF
TRBD1,TRBJ2-7,TRBV15,few,TGTGCCACCAGCGGGGGACAGCTCCTTTACGAGCAGTACTTC,CATSGGQLLYEQYF
-,TRBJ2-7,TRBV28,-,TGTGCCAGCATTGGGGGGTCCTTCTCCTACGAGCAGTACTTC,CASIGGSFSYEQYF
TRBD2,TRBJ2-1,TRBV5-1,-,TGCGCCAGCAGCTTTGGACGGGGGGGCGGTAATGAGCAGTTCTTC,CASSFGRGGGNEQFF
TRBD1,TRBJ2-1,TRBV6-4,-,TGTGCCAGCAGTGTGGGACAGGGGGCCTGGAATGAGCAGTTCTTC,CASSVGQGAWNEQFF
-,TRBJ2-7,TRBV19,once,TGTGCCAGTAGTATAGTTTCAGGGAGGACGGATTTCGAGCAGTACTTC,CASSIVSGRTDFEQYF
TRBD1,TRBJ2-7,TRBV28,few,TGTGCCAGCAGGGTACAGGGGGGCTACGAGCAGTACTTC,CASRVQGGYEQYF
-,TRBJ2-1,TRBV12-2,-,TGTGCAAGTCGCCAACGTAGTTCGGCGGGGGGCCTGAATGAGCAGTTCTTC,CASRQRSSAGGLNEQFF
TRBD1,TRBJ1-4,TRBV18,once,TGTGCCAGCTCATCACGGACAGGGAATAATGAAAAACTGTTTTTT,CASSSRTGNNEKLFF
-,TRBJ1-1,TRBV9,-,TGTGCCAGCAGCGTAGAGGCGGCCCTGAACACTGAAGCTTTCTTT,CASSVEAALNTEAFF
-,TRBJ1-1,TRBV18,once,TGTGCCAGCTCAGCTTCCCTGCAGGGGTCTGCTGAAGCTTTCTTT,CASSASLQGSAEAFF
-,TRBJ2-7,TRBV10-3,many,TGTGCCATCAGTGTGGACTCTAGCTCCTACGAGCAGTACTTC,CAISVDSSSYEQYF
TRBD1,TRBJ2-3,TRBV6-8,-,TGTGCCAGCAGTTACTCGTCCGGACAGGGAGCAGATACGCAGTATTTT,CASSYSSGQGADTQYF
-,TRBJ2-5,TRBV7-9,once,TGTGCCAGCCTTGCTCTAGCCCGCCAAGAGACCCAGTACTTC,CASLALARQETQYF
TRBD2,TRBJ2-2,TRBV4-2,-,TGTGCCACCTATAGCGGGGGGGGAGGAACCGGGGAGCTGTTTTTT,CATYSGGGGTGELFF
TRBD1,TRBJ2-7,TRBV5-1,-,TGCGCCAGCAACACAGGGGGAGCCGATTACGAGCAGTACTTC,CASNTGGADYEQYF
-,TRBJ1-1,TRBV5-1,-,TGCGCCAGCACGGGTCAGGGGACCACTGAAGCTTTCTTT,CASTGQGTTEAFF
-,TRBJ2-3,TRBV5-6,-,TGTGCCAGCAGCTTGGTAGAACGCACAGATACGCAGTATTTT,CASSLVERTDTQYF
TRBD1,TRBJ1-2,TRBV5-6,-,TGTGCCAGCAACCCCCGGGACAGGGGGGCGAATGGCTACACCTTC,CASNPRDRGANGYTF
TRBD1,TRBJ2-5,TRBV9,-,TGTGCCAGCAGCGGACAGGGGACAGGGGAGACCCAGTACTTC,CASSGQGTGETQYF
-,TRBJ2-4,TRBV11-2,-,TGTGCCAGCAGCCCCGACCGGGACTTTAAGGCCAAAAACATTCAGTACTTC,CASSPDRDFKAKNIQYF
-,TRBJ1-6,TRBV6-5,-,TGTGCCAGCAGTTACGACCGGGAAAATTCACCCCTCCACTTT,CASSYDRENSPLHF
TRBD2,TRBJ2-1,TRBV7-6,once,TGTGCCAGCAGCCAACAATCCCGACTAGCGGGTGATGAGCAGTTCTTC,CASSQQSRLAGDEQFF
-,TRBJ2-1,TRBV5-1,-,TGCGCCAGCAGCTCGTGGGGGGAAGGGTACAATGAGCAGTTCTTC,CASSSWGEGYNEQFF
TRBD1,TRBJ1-4,TRBV7-6,-,TGTGCCAGCAGCTCGGGACAGGGGATGAATGAAAAACTGTTTTTT,CASSSGQGMNEKLFF
TRBD1,TRBJ2-7,TRBV28,-,TGTGCCAGCACCTCGTCGGGACAGGGATCCTACGAGCAGTACTTC,CASTSSGQGSYEQYF
TRBD2,TRBJ2-1,TRBV19,-,TGTGCCAGTAGTATAGGAGGGGGCGGGGGGGCCTCCTCCTACAATGAGCAGTTCTTC,CASSIGGGGGASSYNEQFF
TRBD2,TRBJ2-3,TRBV15,-,TGTGCCACCAGCAGAGGATCTAGCGGGGGGGCCTTGCCGCAGTATTTT,CATSRGSSGGALPQYF
-,TRBJ2-2,TRBV18,-,TGTGCCAGCTCACCCCGGACAGGGAGGGACACCGGGGAGCTGTTTTTT,CASSPRTGRDTGELFF
TRBD1,TRBJ1-2,TRBV7-9,-,TGTGCCAGCAGCATCAAGACAGGGGCTAACTATGGCTACACCTTC,CASSIKTGANYGYTF
-,TRBJ1-2,TRBV7-2,-,TGTGCCAGCAGCTTAGTGGGAGGGGCCGGCTACACCTTC,CASSLVGGAGYTF
TRBD2,TRBJ2-1,TRBV10-2,-,TGCGCCAGCAGTCAGACTAGCGGGGGGGCATCCGAGCAGTTCTTC,CASSQTSGGASEQFF
TRBD1,TRBJ2-7,TRBV28,-,TGTGCCAGCACCCGGACAGGGGTATTACCCTACGAGCAGTACTTC,CASTRTGVLPYEQYF
-,TRBJ2-2,TRBV14,once,TGTGCCAGCAGCCAAGGAGGGAGCGGGGAGCTGTTTTTT,CASSQGGSGELFF
TRBD1,TRBJ1-5,TRBV2,-,TGTGCCAGCAGGACAGGGGTTGGCAATCAGCCCCAGCATTTT,CASRTGVGNQPQHF